Listed below are T cell receptor beta chains from one sample, sequenced in a study of shared clonotypes between healthy human individuals. Measured with immunoSEQ multiplex PCR; TCRdb has only the in-frame clones, and not every one. Of a few hundred thousand clones in the sample, around three quarters were seen once. Sequencing was carried out using PBMCs. These receptors came from a middle-aged woman in good health. Some clones in this sample may be carry-over from other donors' samples. Each CDR3 is given with its conserved first and last residue. D genes are given only for firm matches. Some rows mark clone size as missing; the rest say once, few, many or name a class of expanded clone.

j_gene	v_gene	len	d_gene	abundance	CDR3aa	CDR3nt
TRBJ2-1	TRBV5-4	14	TRBD1	few	CASSLGGAYNEQFF	TGTGCCAGCAGCTTAGGGGGCGCGTACAATGAGCAGTTCTTC
TRBJ1-1	TRBV2	15	TRBD1	.	CASRDYRGRDTEAFF	TGTGCCAGCAGGGACTACAGGGGCCGGGACACTGAAGCTTTCTTT
TRBJ2-7	TRBV5-1	14	TRBD1	.	CASSIGQGPYEQYF	TGCGCCAGCAGCATCGGACAGGGCCCCTACGAGCAGTACTTC
TRBJ2-1	TRBV28	16	TRBD2	.	CASSMTSGRTYNEQFF	TGTGCCAGCAGTATGACTAGCGGGAGGACCTACAATGAGCAGTTCTTC
TRBJ1-4	TRBV2	14	.	.	CASSEFTGPEKLFF	TGTGCCAGCAGTGAATTTACAGGGCCTGAAAAACTGTTTTTT
TRBJ2-3	TRBV7-2	14	.	.	CASSLAGAEDTQYF	TGTGCCAGCAGCTTAGCGGGAGCCGAAGATACGCAGTATTTT
TRBJ1-2	TRBV30	11	.	.	CAGRPGLGYTF	TGTGCCGGAAGGCCAGGGCTTGGCTACACCTTC
TRBJ2-1	TRBV6-5	15	TRBD2	few	CASRSTSGNINEQFF	TGTGCCAGCAGGTCAACTAGCGGGAATATAAATGAGCAGTTCTTC
TRBJ2-1	TRBV6-6	15	.	once	CASSFTGSGTNEQFF	TGTGCCAGCTCATTCACAGGGAGTGGTACGAATGAGCAGTTCTTC
TRBJ2-5	TRBV6-5	14	.	.	CASSYKRDQETQYF	TGTGCCAGCAGTTACAAAAGGGACCAAGAGACCCAGTACTTC
TRBJ1-2	TRBV19	15	.	few	CASSWGAGMEGGYTF	TGTGCCAGTAGTTGGGGGGCAGGGATGGAAGGCGGCTACACCTTC
TRBJ2-7	TRBV7-8	15	.	.	CASSLAAGSGDEQYF	TGTGCCAGCAGCTTGGCGGCAGGCTCAGGGGACGAGCAGTACTTC
TRBJ2-3	TRBV29-1	14	TRBD2	.	CSVKVGGDTDTQYF	TGCAGCGTTAAGGTCGGGGGGGACACAGATACGCAGTATTTT
TRBJ1-2	TRBV5-1	17	TRBD1	.	CASRVGSSDRLPYGYTF	TGCGCCAGCAGGGTTGGCAGCTCGGACAGGCTGCCCTATGGCTACACCTTC
TRBJ1-1	TRBV29-1	12	.	few	CSVEKDTGEAFF	TGCAGCGTTGAAAAGGACACCGGTGAAGCTTTCTTT